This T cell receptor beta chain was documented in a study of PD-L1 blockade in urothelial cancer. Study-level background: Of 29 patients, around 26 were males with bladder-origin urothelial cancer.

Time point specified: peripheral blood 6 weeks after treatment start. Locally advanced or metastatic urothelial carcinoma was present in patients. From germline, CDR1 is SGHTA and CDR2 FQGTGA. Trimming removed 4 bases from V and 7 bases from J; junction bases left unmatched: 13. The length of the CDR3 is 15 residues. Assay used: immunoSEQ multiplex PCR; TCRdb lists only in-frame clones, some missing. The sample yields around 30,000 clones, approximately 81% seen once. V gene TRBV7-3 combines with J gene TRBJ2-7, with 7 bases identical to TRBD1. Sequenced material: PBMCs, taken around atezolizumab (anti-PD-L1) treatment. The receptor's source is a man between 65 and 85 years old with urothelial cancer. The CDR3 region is CASSWGQSSLEEQYF. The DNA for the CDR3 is TGTGCCAGCAGCTGGGGACAGTCTAGTCTGGAGGAGCAGTACTTC.